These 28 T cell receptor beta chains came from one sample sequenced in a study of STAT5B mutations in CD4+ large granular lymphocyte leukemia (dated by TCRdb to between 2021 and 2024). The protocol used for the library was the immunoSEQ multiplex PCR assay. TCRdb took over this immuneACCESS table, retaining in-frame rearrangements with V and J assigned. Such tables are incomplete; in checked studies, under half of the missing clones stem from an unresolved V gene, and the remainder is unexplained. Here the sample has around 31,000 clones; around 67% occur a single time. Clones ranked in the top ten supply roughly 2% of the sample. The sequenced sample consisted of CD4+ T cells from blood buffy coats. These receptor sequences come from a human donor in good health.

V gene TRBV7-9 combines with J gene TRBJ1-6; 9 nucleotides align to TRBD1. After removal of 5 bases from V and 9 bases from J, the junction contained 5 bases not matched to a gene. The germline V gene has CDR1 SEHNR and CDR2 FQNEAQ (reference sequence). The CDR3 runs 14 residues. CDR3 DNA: TGTGCCAGCAGCCCCGGGACAGGGAGTTCACCCCTCCACTTT. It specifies CASSPGTGSSPLHF.

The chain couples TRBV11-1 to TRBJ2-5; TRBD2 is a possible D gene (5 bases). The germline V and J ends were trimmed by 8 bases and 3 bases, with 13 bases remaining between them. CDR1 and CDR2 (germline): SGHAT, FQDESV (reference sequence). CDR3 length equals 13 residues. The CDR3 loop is CASRGADEETQYF. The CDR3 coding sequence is TGTGCCAGCCGGGGTGCGGATGAAGAGACCCAGTACTTC. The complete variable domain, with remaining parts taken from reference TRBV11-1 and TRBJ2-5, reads EAEVAQSPRYKITEKSQAVAFWCDPISGHATLYWYRQILGQGPELLVQFQDESVVDDSQLPKDRFSAERLKGVDSTLKIQPAELGDSAMYLCASRGADEETQYFGPGTRLLVL.

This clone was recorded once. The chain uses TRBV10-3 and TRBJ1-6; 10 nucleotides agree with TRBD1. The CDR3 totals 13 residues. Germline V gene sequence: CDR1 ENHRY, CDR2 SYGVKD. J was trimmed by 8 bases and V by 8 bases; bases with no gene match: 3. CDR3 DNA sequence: TGTGCCATCGGGACAGGGGTTGATTCACCCCTCCACTTT. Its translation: CAIGTGVDSPLHF.

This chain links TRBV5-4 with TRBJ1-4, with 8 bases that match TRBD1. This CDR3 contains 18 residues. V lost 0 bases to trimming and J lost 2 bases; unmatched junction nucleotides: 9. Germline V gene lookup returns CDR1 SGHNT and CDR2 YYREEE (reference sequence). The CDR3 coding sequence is TGTGCCAGCAGCTTGGATGCTGCAGGGGGCTATACTAATGAAAAACTGTTTTTT. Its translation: CASSLDAAGGYTNEKLFF.

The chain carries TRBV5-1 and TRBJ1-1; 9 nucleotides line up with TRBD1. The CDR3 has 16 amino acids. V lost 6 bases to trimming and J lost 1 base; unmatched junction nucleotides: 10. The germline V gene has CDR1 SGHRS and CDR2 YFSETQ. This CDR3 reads CASTSGGGQGNTEAFF. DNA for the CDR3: TGCGCCAGCACAAGTGGCGGGGGACAGGGGAACACTGAAGCTTTCTTT.

CDR3 in DNA: TGTGCCAGCAGCCCCGGGACAGGGGTGGGGTACGAGCAGTACTTC. Protein sequence: CASSPGTGVGYEQYF. The chain joins TRBV11-2 to TRBJ2-7; 10 bases are shared with TRBD1. Germline lookup yields CDR1 SGHAT and CDR2 FQNNGV. Trimming cost V 5 bases and J 4 bases; bases outside gene matches: 8. The CDR3 consists of 15 residues.

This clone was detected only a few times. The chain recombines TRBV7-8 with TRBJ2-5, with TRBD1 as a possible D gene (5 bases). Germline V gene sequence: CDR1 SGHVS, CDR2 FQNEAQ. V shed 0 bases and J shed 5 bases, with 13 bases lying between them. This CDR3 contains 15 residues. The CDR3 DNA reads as TGTGCCAGCAGCTTAGCCGGCTACCCAGGGGAGACCCAGTACTTC. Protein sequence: CASSLAGYPGETQYF.

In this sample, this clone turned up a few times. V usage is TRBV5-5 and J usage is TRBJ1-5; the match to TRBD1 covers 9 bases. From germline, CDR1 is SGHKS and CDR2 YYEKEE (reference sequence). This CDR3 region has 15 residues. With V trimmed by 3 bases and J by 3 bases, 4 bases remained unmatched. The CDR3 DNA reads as TGTGCCAGCAGCTCGACAGGGGGGAACAATCAGCCCCAGCATTTT. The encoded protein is CASSSTGGNNQPQHF.

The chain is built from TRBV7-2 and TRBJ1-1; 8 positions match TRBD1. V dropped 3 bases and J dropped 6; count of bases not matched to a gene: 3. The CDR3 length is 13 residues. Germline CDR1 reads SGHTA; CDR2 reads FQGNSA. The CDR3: CASSFDRGAEAFF. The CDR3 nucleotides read TGTGCCAGCAGCTTCGACAGGGGCGCTGAAGCTTTCTTT. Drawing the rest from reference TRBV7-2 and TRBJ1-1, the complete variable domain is GAGVSQSPSNKVTEKGKDVELRCDPISGHTALYWYRQSLGQGLEFLIYFQGNSAPDKSGLPSDRFSAERTGGSVSTLTIQRTQQEDSAVYLCASSFDRGAEAFFGQGTRLTVV.

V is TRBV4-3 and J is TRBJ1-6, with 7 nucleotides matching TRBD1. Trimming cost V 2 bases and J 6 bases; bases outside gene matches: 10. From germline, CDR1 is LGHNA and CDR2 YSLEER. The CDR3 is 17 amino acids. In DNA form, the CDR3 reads TGCGCCAGCAGCCAAAGGAGGGGGCGCCGAGGTAATTCACCCCTCCACTTT. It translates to CASSQRRGRRGNSPLHF.

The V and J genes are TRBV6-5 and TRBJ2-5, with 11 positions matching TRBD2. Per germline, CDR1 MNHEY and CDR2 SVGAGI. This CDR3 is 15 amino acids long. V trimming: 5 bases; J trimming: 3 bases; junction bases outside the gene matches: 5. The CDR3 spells CASSPGLAVKETQYF. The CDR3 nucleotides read TGTGCCAGCAGTCCGGGACTAGCGGTTAAAGAGACCCAGTACTTC.

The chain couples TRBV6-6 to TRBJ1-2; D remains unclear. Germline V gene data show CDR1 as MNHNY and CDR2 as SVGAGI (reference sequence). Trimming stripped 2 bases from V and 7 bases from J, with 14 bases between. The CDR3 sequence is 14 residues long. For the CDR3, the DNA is TGTGCCAGCAGTTACAGTCCAGATCTCCCTGGCTACACCTTC. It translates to CASSYSPDLPGYTF.

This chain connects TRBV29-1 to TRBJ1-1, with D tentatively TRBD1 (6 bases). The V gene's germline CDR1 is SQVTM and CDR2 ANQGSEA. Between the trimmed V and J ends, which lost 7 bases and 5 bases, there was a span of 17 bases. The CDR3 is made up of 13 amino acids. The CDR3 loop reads CSGLGGRSTEAFF. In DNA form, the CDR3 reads TGCAGCGGACTGGGGGGGCGGTCTACTGAAGCTTTCTTT.

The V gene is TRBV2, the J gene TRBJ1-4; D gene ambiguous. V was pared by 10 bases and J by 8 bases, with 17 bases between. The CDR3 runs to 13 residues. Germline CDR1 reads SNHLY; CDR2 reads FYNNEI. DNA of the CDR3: TGTGCCACCCGGCTCTGGGGAAGCGAAAAACTGTTTTTT. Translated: CATRLWGSEKLFF.

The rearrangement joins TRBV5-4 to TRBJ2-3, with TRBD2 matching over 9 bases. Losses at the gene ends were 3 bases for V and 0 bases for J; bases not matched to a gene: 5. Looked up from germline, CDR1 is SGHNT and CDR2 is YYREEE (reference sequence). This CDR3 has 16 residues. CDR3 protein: CASSSQRGASTDTQYF. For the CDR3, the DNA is TGTGCCAGCAGCTCGCAGCGGGGGGCTAGCACAGATACGCAGTATTTT.

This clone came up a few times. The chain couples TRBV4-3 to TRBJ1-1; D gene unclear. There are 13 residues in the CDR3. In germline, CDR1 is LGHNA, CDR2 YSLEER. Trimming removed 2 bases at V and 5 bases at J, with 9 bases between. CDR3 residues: CASSQSWRTEAFF. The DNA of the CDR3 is TGCGCCAGCAGCCAATCCTGGAGGACTGAAGCTTTCTTT.

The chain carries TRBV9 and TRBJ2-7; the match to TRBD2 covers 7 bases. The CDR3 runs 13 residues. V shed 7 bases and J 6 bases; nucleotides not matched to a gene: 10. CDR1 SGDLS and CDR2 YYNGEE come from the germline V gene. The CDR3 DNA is TGTGCCAGCGGGAGGGCAGGGATGGGCGAGCAGTACTTC. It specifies CASGRAGMGEQYF.

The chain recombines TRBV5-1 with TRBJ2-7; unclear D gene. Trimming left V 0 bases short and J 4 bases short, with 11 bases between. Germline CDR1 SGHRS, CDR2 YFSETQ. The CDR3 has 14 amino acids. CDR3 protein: CASSLGHGLYEQYF. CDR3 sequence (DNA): TGCGCCAGCAGCTTGGGGCATGGGCTATACGAGCAGTACTTC.

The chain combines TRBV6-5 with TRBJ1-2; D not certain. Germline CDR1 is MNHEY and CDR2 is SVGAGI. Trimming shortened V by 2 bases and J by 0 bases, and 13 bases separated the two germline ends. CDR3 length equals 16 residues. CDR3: CASSYRGASSNYGYTF. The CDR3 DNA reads TGTGCCAGCAGTTACCGAGGAGCCTCATCTAACTATGGCTACACCTTC.

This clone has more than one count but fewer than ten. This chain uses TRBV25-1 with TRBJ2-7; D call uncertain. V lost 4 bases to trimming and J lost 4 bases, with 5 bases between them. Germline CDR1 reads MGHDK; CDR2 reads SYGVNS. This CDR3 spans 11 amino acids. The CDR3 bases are TGTGCCAGCAGTGCCAGGTACGAGCAGTACTTC. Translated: CASSARYEQYF.

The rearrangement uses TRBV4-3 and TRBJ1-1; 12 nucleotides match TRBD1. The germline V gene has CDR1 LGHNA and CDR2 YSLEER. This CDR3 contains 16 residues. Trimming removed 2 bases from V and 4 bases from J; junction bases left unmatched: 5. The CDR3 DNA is TGCGCCAGCAGCCAACCGGGACAGGGGGCGGGCACTGAAGCTTTCTTT. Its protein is CASSQPGQGAGTEAFF.

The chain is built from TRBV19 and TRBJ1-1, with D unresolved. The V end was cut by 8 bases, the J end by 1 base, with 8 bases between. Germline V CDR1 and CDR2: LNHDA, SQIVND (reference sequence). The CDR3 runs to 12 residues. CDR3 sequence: CASPWGNTEAFF. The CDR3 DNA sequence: TGTGCCAGTCCTTGGGGGAACACTGAAGCTTTCTTT.

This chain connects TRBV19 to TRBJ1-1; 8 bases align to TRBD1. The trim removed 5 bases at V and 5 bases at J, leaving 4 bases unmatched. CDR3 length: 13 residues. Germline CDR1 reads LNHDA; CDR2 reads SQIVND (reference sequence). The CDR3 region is CASSLDRGTEAFF. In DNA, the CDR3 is TGTGCCAGTAGTCTTGACAGGGGAACTGAAGCTTTCTTT.

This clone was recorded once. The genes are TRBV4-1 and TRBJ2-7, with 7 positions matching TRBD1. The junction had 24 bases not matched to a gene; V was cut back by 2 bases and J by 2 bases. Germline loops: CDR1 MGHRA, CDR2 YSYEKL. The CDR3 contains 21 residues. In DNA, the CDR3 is TGCGCCAGCAGCCAACCTAGCCGACTTATACCGGGACAGAGAGGGGCCTACGAGCAGTACTTC. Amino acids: CASSQPSRLIPGQRGAYEQYF.

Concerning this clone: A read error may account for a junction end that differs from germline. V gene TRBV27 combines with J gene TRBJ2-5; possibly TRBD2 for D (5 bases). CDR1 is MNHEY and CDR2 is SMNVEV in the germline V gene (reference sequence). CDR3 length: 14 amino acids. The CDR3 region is CATSLGLRRETQYF. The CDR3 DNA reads TGTGCCACCAGTTTAGGTCTAAGGAGGGAGACCCAGTACTTC.

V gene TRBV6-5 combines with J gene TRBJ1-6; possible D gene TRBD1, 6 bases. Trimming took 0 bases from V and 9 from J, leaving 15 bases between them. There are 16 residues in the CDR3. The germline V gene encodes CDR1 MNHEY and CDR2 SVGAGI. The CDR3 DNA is TGTGCCAGCAGTTACTCGAACACACCGGGGGCTTCACCCCTCCACTTT. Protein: CASSYSNTPGASPLHF.

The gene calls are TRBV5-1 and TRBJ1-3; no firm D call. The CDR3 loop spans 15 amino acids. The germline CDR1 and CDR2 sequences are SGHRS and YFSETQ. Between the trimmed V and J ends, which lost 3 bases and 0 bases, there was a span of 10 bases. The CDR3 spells CASSSQPSSGNTIYF. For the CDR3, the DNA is TGCGCCAGCAGCTCTCAACCTAGCTCTGGAAACACCATATATTTT.

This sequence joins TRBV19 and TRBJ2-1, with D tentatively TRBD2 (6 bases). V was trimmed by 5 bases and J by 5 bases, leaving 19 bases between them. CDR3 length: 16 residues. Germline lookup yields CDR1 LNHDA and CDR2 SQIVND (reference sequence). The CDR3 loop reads CASSDYGTGADNEQFF. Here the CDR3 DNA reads TGTGCCAGTAGTGACTACGGGACTGGGGCCGACAATGAGCAGTTCTTC.